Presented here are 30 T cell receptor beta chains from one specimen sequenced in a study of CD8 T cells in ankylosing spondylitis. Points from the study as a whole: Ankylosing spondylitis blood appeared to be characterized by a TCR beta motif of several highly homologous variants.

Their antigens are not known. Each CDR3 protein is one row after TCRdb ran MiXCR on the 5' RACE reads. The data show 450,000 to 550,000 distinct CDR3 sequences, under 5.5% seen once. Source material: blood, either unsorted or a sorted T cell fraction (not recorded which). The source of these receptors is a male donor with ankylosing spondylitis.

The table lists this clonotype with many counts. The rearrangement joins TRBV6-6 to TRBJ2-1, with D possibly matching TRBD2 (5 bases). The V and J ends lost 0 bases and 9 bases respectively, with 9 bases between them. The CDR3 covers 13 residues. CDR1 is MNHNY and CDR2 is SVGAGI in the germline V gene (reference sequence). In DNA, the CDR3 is TGTGCCAGCAGTTACTCGGTCGGGGTTGAGCAGTTCTTC. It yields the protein CASSYSVGVEQFF.

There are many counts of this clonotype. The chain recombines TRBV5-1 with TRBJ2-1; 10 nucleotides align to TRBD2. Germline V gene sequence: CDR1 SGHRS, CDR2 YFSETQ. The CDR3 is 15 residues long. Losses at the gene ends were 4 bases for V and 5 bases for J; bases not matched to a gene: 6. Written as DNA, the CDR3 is TGCGCCAGCAGCATCCTAGGACTAGCGGACAATGAGCAGTTCTTC. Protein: CASSILGLADNEQFF.

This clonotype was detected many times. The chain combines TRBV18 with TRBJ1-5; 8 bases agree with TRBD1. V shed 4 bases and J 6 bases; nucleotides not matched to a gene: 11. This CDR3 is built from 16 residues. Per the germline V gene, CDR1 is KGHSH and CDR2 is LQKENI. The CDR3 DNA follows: TGTGCCAGCTCACGGGGTCAGGGGGCCTCGGTTCAGCCCCAGCATTTT. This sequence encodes CASSRGQGASVQPQHF.

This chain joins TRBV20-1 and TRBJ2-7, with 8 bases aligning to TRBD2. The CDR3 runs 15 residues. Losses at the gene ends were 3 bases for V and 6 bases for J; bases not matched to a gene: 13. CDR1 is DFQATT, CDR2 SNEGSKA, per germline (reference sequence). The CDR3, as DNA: TGCAGTGCTAGTGACCTGTTAGCGGGAAGTATCGAGCAGTACTTC. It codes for CSASDLLAGSIEQYF.

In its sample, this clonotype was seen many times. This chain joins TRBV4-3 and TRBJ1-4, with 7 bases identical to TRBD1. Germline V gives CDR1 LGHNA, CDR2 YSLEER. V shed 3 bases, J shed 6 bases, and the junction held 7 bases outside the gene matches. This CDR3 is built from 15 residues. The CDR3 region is CASSQLTGNYEKLFF. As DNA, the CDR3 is TGCGCCAGCAGCCAGTTGACAGGGAACTATGAAAAACTGTTTTTT.

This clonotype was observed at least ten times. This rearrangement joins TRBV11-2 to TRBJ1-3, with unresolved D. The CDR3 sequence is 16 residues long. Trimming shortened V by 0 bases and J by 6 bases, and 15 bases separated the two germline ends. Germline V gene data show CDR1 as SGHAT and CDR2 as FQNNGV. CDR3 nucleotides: TGTGCCAGCAGCTTAGATCAATACAGCTACCTAAACACCATATATTTT. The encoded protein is CASSLDQYSYLNTIYF.

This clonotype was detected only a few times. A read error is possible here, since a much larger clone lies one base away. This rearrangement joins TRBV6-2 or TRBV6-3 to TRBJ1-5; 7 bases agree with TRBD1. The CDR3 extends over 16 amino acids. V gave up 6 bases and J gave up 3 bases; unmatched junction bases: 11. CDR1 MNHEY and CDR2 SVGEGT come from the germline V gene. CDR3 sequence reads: CASRTDRVWVNQPQHF. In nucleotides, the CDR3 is TGTGCCAGCAGGACTGACAGGGTTTGGGTCAATCAGCCCCAGCATTTT.

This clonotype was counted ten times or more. The CDR3 coding sequence is TGTGCCAGCAGTTACTCGATAGGAGGGACTGGGGGCGAGCAGTACTTC. This translates into CASSYSIGGTGGEQYF. The chain joins TRBV6-5 to TRBJ2-7; D is possibly TRBD2 (6 bases). Germline V gene lookup returns CDR1 MNHEY and CDR2 SVGAGI. V was shortened by 0 bases and J by 6 bases, with 18 bases between the two germline ends. There are 16 residues in the CDR3.

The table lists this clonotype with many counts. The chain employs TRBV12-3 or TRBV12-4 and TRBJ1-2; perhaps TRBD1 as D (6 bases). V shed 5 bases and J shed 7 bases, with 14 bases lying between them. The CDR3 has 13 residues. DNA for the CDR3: TGTGCCAGCAGTCGGGGGCGGGGTAGTGGCTACACCTTC. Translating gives CASSRGRGSGYTF.

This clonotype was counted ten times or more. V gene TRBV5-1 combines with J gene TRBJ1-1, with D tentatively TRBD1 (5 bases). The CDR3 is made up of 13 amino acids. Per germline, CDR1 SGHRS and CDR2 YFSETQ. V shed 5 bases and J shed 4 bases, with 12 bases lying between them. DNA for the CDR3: TGCGCCAGCAGGAGGGGTGAGCGCACTGAAGCTTTCTTT. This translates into CASRRGERTEAFF.

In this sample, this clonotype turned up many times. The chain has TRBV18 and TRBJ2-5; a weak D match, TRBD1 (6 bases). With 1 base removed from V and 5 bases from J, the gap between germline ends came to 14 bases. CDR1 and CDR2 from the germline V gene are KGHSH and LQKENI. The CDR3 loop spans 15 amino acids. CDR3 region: CASSPQQGMRETQYF. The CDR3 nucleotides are TGTGCCAGCTCACCACAGCAGGGGATGCGGGAGACCCAGTACTTC. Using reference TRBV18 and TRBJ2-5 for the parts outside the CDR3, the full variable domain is NAGVMQNPRHLVRRRGQEARLRCSPMKGHSHVYWYRQLPEEGLKFMVYLQKENIIDESGMPKERFSAEFPKEGPSILRIQQVVRGDSAAYFCASSPQQGMRETQYFGPGTRLLVL.

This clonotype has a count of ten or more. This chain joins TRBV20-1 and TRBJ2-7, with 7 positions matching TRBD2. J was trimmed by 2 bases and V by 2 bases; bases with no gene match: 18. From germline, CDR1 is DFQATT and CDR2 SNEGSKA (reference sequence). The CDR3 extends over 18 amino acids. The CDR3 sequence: CSARTPRLIGGGPYEQYF. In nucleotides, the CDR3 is TGCAGTGCTAGAACCCCCCGACTGATTGGCGGGGGTCCCTACGAGCAGTACTTC.

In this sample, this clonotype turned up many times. In DNA, the CDR3 is TGTGCCAGCAGCTTAGTCCTAGCGGGGGGGTACACGCAGTATTTT. This translates into CASSLVLAGGYTQYF. The chain combines TRBV7-2 with TRBJ2-3; 12 bases are a match to TRBD2. CDR1 and CDR2 from the germline V gene are SGHTA and FQGNSA. V dropped 1 base and J dropped 9; count of bases not matched to a gene: 5. The CDR3 is 15 residues long.

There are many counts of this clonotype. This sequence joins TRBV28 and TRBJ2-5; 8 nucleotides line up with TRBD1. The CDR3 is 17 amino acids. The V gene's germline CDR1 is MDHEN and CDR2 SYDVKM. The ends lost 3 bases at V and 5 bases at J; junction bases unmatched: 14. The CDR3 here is CASSFTPGGGVRETQYF. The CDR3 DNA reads TGTGCCAGCAGTTTTACGCCAGGGGGCGGTGTTCGGGAGACCCAGTACTTC.

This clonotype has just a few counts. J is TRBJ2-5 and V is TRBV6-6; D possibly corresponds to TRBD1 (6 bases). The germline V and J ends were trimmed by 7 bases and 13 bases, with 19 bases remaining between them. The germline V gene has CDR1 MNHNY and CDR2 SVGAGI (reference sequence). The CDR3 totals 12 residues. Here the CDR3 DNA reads TGTGCCAGCACCGGGCCAGGGGCGCGGAGGTACTTC. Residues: CASTGPGARRYF.

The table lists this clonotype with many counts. This CDR3 reads CASRGDSQSSYNEQFF. The CDR3 coding sequence is TGTGCCAGCAGGGGGGACAGCCAGAGCTCCTACAATGAGCAGTTCTTC. The gene calls are TRBV9 and TRBJ2-1; 7 positions match TRBD1. V lost 5 bases and J lost 0; bases outside the gene matches: 8. This CDR3 is 16 amino acids long. CDR1 and CDR2 from the germline V gene are SGDLS and YYNGEE.

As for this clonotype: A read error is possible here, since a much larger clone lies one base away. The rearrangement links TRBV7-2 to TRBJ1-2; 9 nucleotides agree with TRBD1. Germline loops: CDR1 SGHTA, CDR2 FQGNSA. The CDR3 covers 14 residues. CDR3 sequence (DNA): TGTGCCGGCAGCCTACAGGGGGCGGACTATGGCTACACCTTC. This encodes CAGSLQGADYGYTF.

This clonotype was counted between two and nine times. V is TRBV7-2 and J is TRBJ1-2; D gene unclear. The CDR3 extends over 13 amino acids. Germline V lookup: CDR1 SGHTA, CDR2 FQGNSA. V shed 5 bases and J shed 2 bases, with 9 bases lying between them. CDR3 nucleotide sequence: TGTGCCAGCAGCGGCACAAGGAACTATGGCTACACCTTC. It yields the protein CASSGTRNYGYTF.

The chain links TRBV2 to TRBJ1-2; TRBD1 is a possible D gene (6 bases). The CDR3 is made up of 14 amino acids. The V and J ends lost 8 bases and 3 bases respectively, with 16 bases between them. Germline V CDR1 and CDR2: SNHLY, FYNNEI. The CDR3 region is CASRTQGSDYGYTF. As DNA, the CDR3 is TGTGCCAGCCGAACACAGGGATCGGACTATGGCTACACCTTC.

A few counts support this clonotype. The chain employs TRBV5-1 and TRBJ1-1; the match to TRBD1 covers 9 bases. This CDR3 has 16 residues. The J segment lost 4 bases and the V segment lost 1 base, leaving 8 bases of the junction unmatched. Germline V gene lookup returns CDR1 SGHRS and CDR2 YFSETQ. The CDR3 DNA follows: TGCGCCAGCAGCTTGCTAGGGACAGGGCAGAGCACTGAAGCTTTCTTT. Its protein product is CASSLLGTGQSTEAFF.

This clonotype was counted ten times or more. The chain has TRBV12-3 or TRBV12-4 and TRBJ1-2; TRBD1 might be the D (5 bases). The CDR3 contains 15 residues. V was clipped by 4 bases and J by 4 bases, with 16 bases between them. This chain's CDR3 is CASSSDTGELYGYTF. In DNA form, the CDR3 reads TGTGCCAGCAGTTCCGACACAGGCGAACTCTATGGCTACACCTTC.

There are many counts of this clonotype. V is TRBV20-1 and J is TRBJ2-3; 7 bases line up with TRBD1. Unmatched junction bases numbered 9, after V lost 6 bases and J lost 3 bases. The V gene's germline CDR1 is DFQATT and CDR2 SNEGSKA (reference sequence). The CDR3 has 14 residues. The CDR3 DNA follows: TGCAGTGCCATGAGACAGGGAGAAACAGATACGCAGTATTTT. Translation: CSAMRQGETDTQYF.

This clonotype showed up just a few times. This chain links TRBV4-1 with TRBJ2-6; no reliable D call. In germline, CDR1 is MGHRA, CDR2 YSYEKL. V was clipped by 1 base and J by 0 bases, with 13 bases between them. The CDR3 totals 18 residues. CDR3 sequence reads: CASSQAARTNSGANVLTF. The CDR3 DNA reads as TGCGCCAGCAGCCAAGCCGCGCGCACCAACTCTGGGGCCAACGTCCTGACTTTC.

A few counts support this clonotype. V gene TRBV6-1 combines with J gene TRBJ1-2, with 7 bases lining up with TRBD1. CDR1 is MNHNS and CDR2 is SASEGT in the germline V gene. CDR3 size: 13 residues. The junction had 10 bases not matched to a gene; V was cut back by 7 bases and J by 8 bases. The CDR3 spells CASIPRQGRGYTF. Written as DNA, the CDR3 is TGTGCCAGCATCCCTAGACAGGGAAGAGGCTACACCTTC.

The CDR3 protein is CASSDQVGTGYNEQFF. The CDR3 coding sequence is TGTGCCAGCAGTGACCAGGTGGGGACAGGGTACAATGAGCAGTTCTTC. The chain has TRBV6-4 and TRBJ2-1; 9 nucleotides match TRBD1. The V segment lost 2 bases and the J segment 4 bases; nucleotides outside the gene matches: 6. The germline V gene has CDR1 MRHNA and CDR2 SNTAGT. The CDR3 is 16 residues long.

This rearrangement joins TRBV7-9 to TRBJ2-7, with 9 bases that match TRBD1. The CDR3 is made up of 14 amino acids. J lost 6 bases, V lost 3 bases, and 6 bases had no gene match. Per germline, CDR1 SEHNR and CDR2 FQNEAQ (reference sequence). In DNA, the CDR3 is TGTGCCAGCAGCTTGGGGACAGGGAGGCGCGAGCAGTACTTC. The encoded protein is CASSLGTGRREQYF. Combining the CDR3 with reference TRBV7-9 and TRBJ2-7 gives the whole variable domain DTGVSQNPRHKITKRGQNVTFRCDPISEHNRLYWYRQTLGQGPEFLTYFQNEAQLEKSRLLSDRFSAERPKGSFSTLEIQRTEQGDSAMYLCASSLGTGRREQYFGPGTRLTVT.

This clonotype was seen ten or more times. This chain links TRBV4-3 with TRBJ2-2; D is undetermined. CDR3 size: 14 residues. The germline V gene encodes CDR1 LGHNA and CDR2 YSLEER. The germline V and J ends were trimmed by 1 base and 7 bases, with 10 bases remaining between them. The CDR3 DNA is TGCGCCAGCAGCCAAGCCGAGGCGGTCGGGGAGCTGTTTTTT. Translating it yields CASSQAEAVGELFF.

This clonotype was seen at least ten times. The CDR3 DNA reads TGTGCCAGCAGCTTAAGAGGGGCGGACATTCAGTACTTC. Translating it yields CASSLRGADIQYF. The chain couples TRBV7-2 to TRBJ2-4; D is possibly TRBD1 or TRBD2 (5 bases each). Germline V gives CDR1 SGHTA, CDR2 FQGNSA. V was shortened by 2 bases and J by 8 bases, with 10 bases between the two germline ends. CDR3 length: 13 residues.

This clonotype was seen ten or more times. The CDR3 loop is CASSSGWGTGELFF. CDR3 in DNA: TGTGCCAGCAGCAGCGGCTGGGGTACCGGGGAGCTGTTTTTT. The chain recombines TRBV5-6 with TRBJ2-2, with D perhaps TRBD2 (5 bases). The length of the CDR3 is 14 residues. Trimming pared 4 bases from V and 5 bases from J, leaving 12 bases between. Per germline, CDR1 SGHDT and CDR2 YYEEEE.

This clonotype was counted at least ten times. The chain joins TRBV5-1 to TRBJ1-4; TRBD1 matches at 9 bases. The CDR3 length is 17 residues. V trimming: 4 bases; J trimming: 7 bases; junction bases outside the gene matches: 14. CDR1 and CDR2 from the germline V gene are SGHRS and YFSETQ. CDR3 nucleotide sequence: TGCGCCAGCAGCCCCTTTGGTTGGGGACAGGGATCTGAAAAACTGTTTTTT. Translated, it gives CASSPFGWGQGSEKLFF.